These T cell receptor beta chains were read from a single sample in a study of PD-L1 blockade in urothelial cancer. The assay was immunoSEQ multiplex PCR, and TCRdb's table has in-frame clones only and misses some. The repertoire holds around 69,000 clones, with around 93% as singletons. The sequencing here drew on PBMCs, taken around atezolizumab (anti-PD-L1) treatment. The receptors stem from a woman of 80 years or more with urothelial cancer. Each CDR3 is given with its conserved first and last residue. The size of a clone is reported for some rows only, either as once, few or many, or as a class for expanded clones.

length | J | size | V | CDR3
12 | TRBJ1-2 | - | TRBV6-4 | CASSDGPYGYTF
15 | TRBJ2-2 | once | TRBV6-5 | CASSREAGGTGELFF
13 | TRBJ2-1 | - | TRBV27 | CASSPTVGHEQFF
12 | TRBJ2-5 | - | TRBV29-1 | CSVQGVTFEQYF
17 | TRBJ2-2 | - | TRBV19 | CASSSQLSGSKTGELFF
13 | TRBJ1-1 | - | TRBV30 | CAWSYGSDTEAFF
15 | TRBJ2-5 | - | TRBV5-1 | CASSLAGKIQETQYF
13 | TRBJ1-2 | few | TRBV7-9 | CASSLADSYGYTF
13 | TRBJ1-1 | - | TRBV28 | CASSAEGITEAFF
10 | TRBJ1-2 | - | TRBV6-1 | CASSGGGSTF
15 | TRBJ1-1 | - | TRBV28 | CASSLPTGANTEAFF
15 | TRBJ1-5 | - | TRBV27 | CASSAQGSSNQPQHF
15 | TRBJ1-3 | - | TRBV28 | CASSSGTVSGNTIYF
16 | TRBJ2-1 | - | TRBV28 | CASSFQGLAGNNEQFF
15 | TRBJ2-3 | - | TRBV9 | CASSVLAGETDTQYF
16 | TRBJ2-7 | - | TRBV15 | CATSREWREARSEQYF
12 | TRBJ1-2 | - | TRBV6-6 | CASTTTGDGYTF
15 | TRBJ1-3 | once | TRBV6-6 | CASRSRGTSGNTIYF
15 | TRBJ2-7 | - | TRBV18 | CASSPLLAGVNEQYF
14 | TRBJ1-1 | once | TRBV6-1 | CASSELPGGTEAFF
14 | TRBJ2-5 | - | TRBV2 | CASSEGRAGETQYF
14 | TRBJ1-2 | - | TRBV14 | CASSQGGANYGYTF
17 | TRBJ2-5 | - | TRBV5-1 | CASSLPRTGGDLETQYF
13 | TRBJ2-5 | - | TRBV2 | CASSPSGDLTQYF
16 | TRBJ2-3 | - | TRBV5-1 | CASSLGQALSTDTQYF
15 | TRBJ2-1 | once | TRBV4-2 | CASSQNRDSYNEQFF
15 | TRBJ2-1 | - | TRBV28 | CASTASGTGNNEQFF
14 | TRBJ1-2 | - | TRBV27 | CASRSIDRYYGYTF
14 | TRBJ2-6 | - | TRBV11-3 | CASSVGQGANVLTF
16 | TRBJ1-1 | - | TRBV18 | CASSLPTGGLNTEAFF
16 | TRBJ2-5 | once | TRBV6-1 | CASSEVGTGGRETQYF
14 | TRBJ2-7 | - | TRBV6-6 | CASTGTDPIREQYF
14 | TRBJ1-5 | - | TRBV7-8 | CASSLRGGWQPQHF
16 | TRBJ2-1 | - | TRBV6-6 | CASSYLEGDPYNEQFF
15 | TRBJ2-2 | - | TRBV5-4 | CASSLGQLLTGELFF
12 | TRBJ1-2 | once | TRBV30 | CAWSGRVDGYTF
15 | TRBJ1-4 | - | TRBV9 | CASSVGGAGNEKLFF
23 | TRBJ2-7 | once | TRBV27 | CASSPPGTPRGGTSGRATYEQYF
14 | TRBJ1-4 | - | TRBV27 | CASSQYRGGEKLFF
18 | TRBJ2-4 | - | TRBV28 | CASSSGTSGIPSKNIQYF
12 | TRBJ1-5 | - | TRBV19 | CASTRGSQPQHF
14 | TRBJ1-1 | once | TRBV28 | CASSQTGMNTEAFF
14 | TRBJ1-2 | - | TRBV7-9 | CASSEGQGIWGYTF
14 | TRBJ2-5 | - | TRBV30 | CAWRLAGFDETQYF
16 | TRBJ1-4 | - | TRBV18 | CASSPVLRLDGEKLFF
12 | TRBJ1-2 | - | TRBV15 | CATSGTGGGYTF
15 | TRBJ1-1 | - | TRBV6-5 | CASSGRGPERTEAFF
14 | TRBJ2-3 | - | TRBV7-6 | CASTLRGDTDTQYF
15 | TRBJ2-3 | - | TRBV5-1 | CASSSGTSEGDTQYF
14 | TRBJ2-5 | - | TRBV7-9 | CASSPTNTQETQYF
15 | TRBJ1-3 | few | TRBV16 | CASSQDRVSGNTIYF
11 | TRBJ1-3 | few | TRBV6-1 | CASSESVTIYF
16 | TRBJ1-1 | - | TRBV5-4 | CASSLVGPAGGTEAFF
12 | TRBJ2-7 | - | TRBV10-1 | CARRDRDYEQYF
14 | TRBJ1-2 | - | TRBV7-9 | CASSRPGTDYGYTF